Below, 14 T cell receptor beta chains from the same sample are listed, as sequenced in a study of T-cell memory formation after mild COVID-19. MiXCR was run by TCRdb on the 5' RACE reads, yielding one entry per CDR3 protein. This repertoire shows hundreds of thousands of distinct CDR3 sequences, 15% to 20% found once; its top ten account for about 22%. Sequenced input: PBMCs or a T cell subset sorted from them (not recorded which). Every receptor here comes from a man between 18 and 29 years old who had mild COVID-19 (a few samples of this study predate the infection). Cell type and time point are not known.

V gene TRBV18 combines with J gene TRBJ1-2; D is uncertain. The V end lost 3 bases, the J end lost 8 bases, and 19 bases lay between the germline ends. Germline CDR1 and CDR2: KGHSH and LQKENI. This CDR3 is 15 amino acids long. The CDR3 region has the DNA TGTGCCAGCTCACCCGCGGTCAGTACAATTGAAGGCTACACCTTC. Residues: CASSPAVSTIEGYTF.

This clonotype was picked up a small number of times. This chain connects TRBV20-1 to TRBJ1-5; D might be TRBD1 (5 bases). Germline-derived CDR1 and CDR2 are DFQATT and SNEGSKA (reference sequence). The CDR3 spans 14 residues. V was shortened by 6 bases and J by 3 bases, with 15 bases between the two germline ends. In DNA, the CDR3 is TGCAGTGCCCCTCAGGGCAGCCACAATCAGCCCCAGCATTTT. It encodes CSAPQGSHNQPQHF.

This clonotype occurred a few times. This sequence joins TRBV7-8 and TRBJ2-7, with TRBD2 as a possible D gene (5 bases). This CDR3 comprises 15 residues. CDR1 and CDR2 (germline): SGHVS, FQNEAQ. Deletions cut 4 bases from V and 2 bases from J, with 15 bases between. CDR3 nucleotide sequence: TGTGCCAGCAGCTCGGCCGGGGTCCGCGCCTACGAGCAGTACTTC. It translates to CASSSAGVRAYEQYF. Combining the CDR3 with reference TRBV7-8 and TRBJ2-7 gives the whole variable domain GAGVSQSPRYKVAKRGQDVALRCDPISGHVSLFWYQQALGQGPEFLTYFQNEAQLDKSGLPSDRFFAERPEGSVSTLKIQRTQQEDSAVYLCASSSAGVRAYEQYFGPGTRLTVT.

This clonotype was counted only a few times. The V and J genes are TRBV7-2 and TRBJ2-2; possible D gene TRBD1, 6 bases. The germline CDR1 and CDR2 sequences are SGHTA and FQGNSA. The CDR3 covers 14 residues. Trimming pared 6 bases from V and 8 bases from J, leaving 16 bases between. The DNA of the CDR3 is TGTGCCAGCAGACGAGCCCAGGGGTGGGGGGAGCTGTTTTTT. This codes for CASRRAQGWGELFF.

Only a few counts were recorded for this clonotype. The chain combines TRBV6-5 with TRBJ2-2; no definite D call. The CDR3 loop spans 12 amino acids. Germline CDR1 MNHEY, CDR2 SVGAGI. V shed 6 bases and J shed 4 bases, with 6 bases lying between them. The CDR3 loop reads CASRGFTGELFF. The CDR3 nucleotides are TGTGCCAGCAGGGGTTTCACCGGGGAGCTGTTTTTT.

The V call is TRBV18, the J call TRBJ2-7; TRBD1 is a possible D gene (5 bases). V dropped 2 bases and J dropped 7 bases, with 18 bases sitting between them. The germline gives CDR1 KGHSH, CDR2 LQKENI. This CDR3 comprises 15 residues. CDR3 protein: CASSPNRLDLGEQYV. CDR3 in DNA: TGTGCCAGCTCACCAAACAGGCTGGACCTGGGGGAGCAGTACGTC.

V and J are TRBV19 and TRBJ1-5; TRBD1 matches 8 bases. From germline, CDR1 is LNHDA and CDR2 SQIVND (reference sequence). Trimming took 6 bases from V and 3 from J; bases not matched to a gene: 4. The CDR3 runs to 14 residues. CDR3 DNA: TGTGCCAGTAGACGACAGGGGCTCAATCAGCCCCAGCATTTT. Translated: CASRRQGLNQPQHF. Full variable domain (missing parts from reference TRBV19 and TRBJ1-5): DGGITQSPKYLFRKEGQNVTLSCEQNLNHDAMYWYRQDPGQGLRLIYYSQIVNDFQKGDIAEGYSVSREKKESFPLTVTSAQKNPTAFYLCASRRQGLNQPQHFGDGTRLSIL.

This clonotype has only a few counts. V and J are TRBV7-9 and TRBJ1-1; the D is unclear. The CDR3 extends over 12 amino acids. Looked up from germline, CDR1 is SEHNR and CDR2 is FQNEAQ (reference sequence). V gave up 1 base and J gave up 6 bases, with 6 bases separating them. Here the CDR3 DNA reads TGTGCCAGCAGCTTAGGTGCGCCTGAAGCTTTCTTT. It codes for CASSLGAPEAFF.

The gene calls are TRBV7-2 and TRBJ1-5, with D tentatively TRBD1 (6 bases). The germline V gene encodes CDR1 SGHTA and CDR2 FQGNSA. The V gene lost 0 bases and the J gene lost 6 bases, with 12 bases spanning the gap. The CDR3 contains 15 residues. The CDR3 is CASSLAPGASQPQHF. The DNA of the CDR3 is TGTGCCAGCAGCTTAGCGCCGGGGGCCAGTCAGCCCCAGCATTTT.

This clonotype has only a few counts. The rearrangement links TRBV5-1 to TRBJ2-7; D is undetermined. Per the germline V gene, CDR1 is SGHRS and CDR2 is YFSETQ. There are 16 residues in the CDR3. Deletions cut 4 bases from V and 3 bases from J, with 20 bases between. The CDR3 loop is CASSPGPTNTYYEQYF. DNA for the CDR3: TGCGCCAGCAGCCCCGGACCGACGAATACCTACTACGAGCAGTACTTC.

This clonotype was picked up a small number of times. J is TRBJ2-3 and V is TRBV14; TRBD2 matches at 10 bases. Germline lookup yields CDR1 SGHDN and CDR2 FVKESK. Unmatched junction bases numbered 14, after V lost 2 bases and J lost 0 bases. The CDR3 has 20 amino acids. The CDR3 DNA sequence: TGTGCCAGCAGCCAATTCGTTGGGACTAGCGTGTCGAGCAGCACAGATACGCAGTATTTT. Protein product: CASSQFVGTSVSSSTDTQYF.

The chain links TRBV24-1 to TRBJ2-1; 13 bases fit TRBD2. The germline V gene has CDR1 KGHDR and CDR2 SFDVKD. The CDR3 has 17 residues. The V segment lost 3 bases and the J segment 4 bases; nucleotides outside the gene matches: 5. CDR3 region: CATSDTGTSGTYNEQFF. CDR3 in DNA: TGTGCCACCAGTGATACCGGGACTAGCGGGACTTACAATGAGCAGTTCTTC.

This rearrangement joins TRBV5-1 to TRBJ2-7; D possibly corresponds to TRBD2 (7 bases). The V end was cut by 0 bases, the J end by 3 bases, with 13 bases between. There are 15 residues in the CDR3. Germline lookup yields CDR1 SGHRS and CDR2 YFSETQ. CDR3 nucleotide sequence: TGCGCCAGCAGCTTGGCTGGGGGGGCAGGCTACGAGCAGTACTTC. The encoded protein is CASSLAGGAGYEQYF.

Points on this clonotype: At one end the junction does not follow the germline gene, possibly because of a read error. V is TRBV6-5 and J is TRBJ2-1, with 9 bases matching TRBD2. The CDR3 extends over 16 amino acids. Germline CDR1 MNHEY, CDR2 SVGAGI. CDR3 region: CASSYSGGGAYNEQFF. The DNA of the CDR3 is TGTGCCAGCAGTTACTCGGGCGGGGGGGCCTATAATGAGCAGTTCTTC.